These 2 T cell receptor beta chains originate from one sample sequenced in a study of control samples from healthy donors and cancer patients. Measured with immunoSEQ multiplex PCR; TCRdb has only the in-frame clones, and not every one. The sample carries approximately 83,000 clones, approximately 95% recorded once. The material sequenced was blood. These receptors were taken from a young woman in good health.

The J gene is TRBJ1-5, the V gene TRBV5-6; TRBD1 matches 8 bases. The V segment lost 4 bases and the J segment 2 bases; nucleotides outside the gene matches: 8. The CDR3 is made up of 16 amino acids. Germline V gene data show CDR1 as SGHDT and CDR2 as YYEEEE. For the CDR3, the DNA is TGTGCCAGCAGCGTCACCCAGGGGGCTGGCAATCAGCCCCAGCATTTT. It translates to CASSVTQGAGNQPQHF.

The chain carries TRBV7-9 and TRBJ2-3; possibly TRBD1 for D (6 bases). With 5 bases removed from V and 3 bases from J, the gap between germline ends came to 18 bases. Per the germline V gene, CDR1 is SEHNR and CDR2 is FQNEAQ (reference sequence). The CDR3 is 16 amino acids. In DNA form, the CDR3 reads TGTGCCAGCAGCCCAGTTGGGACCCAGGGGACAGATACGCAGTATTTT. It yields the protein CASSPVGTQGTDTQYF.